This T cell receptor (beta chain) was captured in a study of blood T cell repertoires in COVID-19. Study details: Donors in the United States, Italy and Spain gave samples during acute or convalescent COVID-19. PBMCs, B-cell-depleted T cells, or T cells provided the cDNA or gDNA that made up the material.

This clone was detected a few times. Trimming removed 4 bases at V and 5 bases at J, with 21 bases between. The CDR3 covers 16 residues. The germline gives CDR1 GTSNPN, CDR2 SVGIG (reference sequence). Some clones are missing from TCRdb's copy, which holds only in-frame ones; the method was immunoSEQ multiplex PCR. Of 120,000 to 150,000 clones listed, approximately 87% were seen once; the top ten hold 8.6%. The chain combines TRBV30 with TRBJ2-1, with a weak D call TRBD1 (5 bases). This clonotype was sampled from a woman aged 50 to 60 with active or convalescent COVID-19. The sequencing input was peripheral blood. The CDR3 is CAWTPPGLRSNNEQFF. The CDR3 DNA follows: TGTGCCTGGACCCCTCCAGGGTTGCGATCCAACAATGAGCAGTTCTTC. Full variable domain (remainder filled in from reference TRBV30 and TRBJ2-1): SQTIHQWPATLVQPVGSPLSLECTVEGTSNPNLYWYRQAAGRGLQLLFYSVGIGQISSEVPQNLSASRPQDRQFILSSKKLLLSDSGFYLCAWTPPGLRSNNEQFFGPGTRLTVL.